This T cell receptor beta chain was sequenced during a study of cytomegalovirus exposure and HLA in healthy donors. Findings of the study overall: Later analysis identified several of the most significant clusters that appeared linked to common viral pathogens. When analyzed later, a missense DCLRE1C variant was found to be linked to TCR beta V- and J-gene trimming. The later analysis indicated that the majority of CMV-associated TCR beta chains appeared HLA-restricted.

Germline V gene sequence: CDR1 SQVTM, CDR2 ANQGSEA. The CDR3 loop spans 16 amino acids. Losses at the gene ends were 6 bases for V and 4 bases for J; bases not matched to a gene: 13. Each donor's status was that of a healthy bone marrow donor. Primers included in the PCR were 60 Vbeta and 13 Jbeta primers. Data came from immunoSEQ multiplex PCR; TCRdb stores just in-frame clones and leaves some out. The sample has about 210,000 clones, approximately 79% seen once; the top ten hold 1.5% to 2%. Note on this clone: Its specificity is unknown.

The source material was PBMCs. The gene calls are TRBV29-1 and TRBJ1-3; 9 bases are a match to TRBD1. This sequence was found in a male donor in good health and CMV-seronegative. Written as DNA, the CDR3 is TGCAGCGTATCCTCCGGTGGGACAGGGAAAGGAAACACCATATATTTT. Its translation: CSVSSGGTGKGNTIYF.